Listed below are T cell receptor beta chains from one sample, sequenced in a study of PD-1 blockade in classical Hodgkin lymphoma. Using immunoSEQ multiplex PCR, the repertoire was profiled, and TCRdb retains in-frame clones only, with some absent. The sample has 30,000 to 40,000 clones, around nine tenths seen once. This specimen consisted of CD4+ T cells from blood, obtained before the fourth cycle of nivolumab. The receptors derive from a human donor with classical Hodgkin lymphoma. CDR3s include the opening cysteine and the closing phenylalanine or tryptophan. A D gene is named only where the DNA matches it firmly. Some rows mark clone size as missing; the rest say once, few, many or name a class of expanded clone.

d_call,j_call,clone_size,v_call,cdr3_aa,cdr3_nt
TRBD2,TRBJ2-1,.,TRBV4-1,CASSQEVAGTYNEQFF,TGCGCCAGCAGCCAAGAAGTAGCGGGCACCTACAATGAGCAGTTCTTC
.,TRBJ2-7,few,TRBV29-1,CSVAAAAGYEQYF,TGCAGCGTTGCCGCCGCTGCAGGCTACGAGCAGTACTTC
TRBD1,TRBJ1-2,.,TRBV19,CASRGQAPYGYTF,TGTGCCAGTAGGGGACAGGCACCTTATGGCTACACCTTC
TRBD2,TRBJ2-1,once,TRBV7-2,CASSLSRTSIEQFF,TGTGCCAGCAGCTTATCGAGGACTAGCATTGAGCAGTTCTTC
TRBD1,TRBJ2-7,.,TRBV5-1,CASSFPGQGPYEQYF,TGCGCCAGCAGCTTCCCGGGACAGGGGCCTTACGAGCAGTACTTC
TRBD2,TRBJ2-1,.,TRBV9,CASSVGTSGSTEQFF,TGTGCCAGCAGCGTAGGGACTAGCGGGAGCACTGAGCAGTTCTTC
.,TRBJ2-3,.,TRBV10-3,CAISESISVADTQYF,TGTGCCATCAGTGAGTCGATATCGGTGGCAGATACGCAGTATTTT
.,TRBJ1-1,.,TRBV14,CASSRRAQGTEAFF,TGTGCCAGCAGCCGCCGGGCTCAGGGAACTGAAGCTTTCTTT
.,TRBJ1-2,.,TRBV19,CASKNREANYGYTF,TGTGCCAGTAAAAACAGGGAAGCTAACTATGGCTACACCTTC
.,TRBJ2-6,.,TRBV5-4,CASQQGVEAGANVLTF,TGTGCCAGCCAACAGGGAGTAGAAGCTGGGGCCAACGTCCTGACTTTC
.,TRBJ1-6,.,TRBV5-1,CASSLQVAYNSPLHF,TGCGCCAGCAGCTTACAGGTTGCCTATAATTCACCCCTCCACTTT
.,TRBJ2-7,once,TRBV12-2,CASRFIPDPNYEQYF,TGTGCAAGTCGCTTTATACCGGACCCGAACTACGAGCAGTACTTC
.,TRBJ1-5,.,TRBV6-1,CATLPGVVSNQPQHF,TGTGCCACCCTCCCAGGGGTCGTCAGCAATCAGCCCCAGCATTTT
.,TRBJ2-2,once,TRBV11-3,CASSSSSVTSSSGELFF,TGTGCCAGCAGCTCGTCATCCGTTACTAGCTCGTCCGGGGAGCTGTTTTTT
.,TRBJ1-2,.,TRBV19,CASSILTGTYGYTF,TGTGCCAGTAGTATCCTAACAGGGACCTATGGCTACACCTTC
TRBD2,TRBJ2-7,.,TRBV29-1,CSVDASGSSYEQYF,TGCAGCGTCGACGCTAGCGGGAGCTCCTACGAGCAGTACTTC
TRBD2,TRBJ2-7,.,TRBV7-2,CASSLAPSGRAYEQYF,TGTGCCAGCAGCTTAGCCCCTAGCGGGAGGGCCTACGAGCAGTACTTC